This TCR beta chain is drawn from a study of T cell responses to AZD1222 COVID-19 vaccine. The assay was immunoSEQ multiplex PCR, and TCRdb's table has in-frame clones only and misses some. Of under 150,000 clones listed, approximately 91% are singletons. Concerning this clone itself: Its cognate antigen is unknown.

The V gene's germline CDR1 is SGHRS and CDR2 YFSETQ. The CDR3 contains 13 residues. The trim removed 4 bases at V and 4 bases at J, leaving 4 bases unmatched. Overall study findings and caveats: Females made up more of the donors, who were largely white British, and clonal diversity may have come out too low. Researchers report vaccine-associated CD4 TCRs spanning spike, with dominance at 160-218 and 743-854. Of the AZD1222 recipients, only five to seven were seropositive at baseline.

The chain recombines TRBV5-1 with TRBJ1-2, with 7 bases that match TRBD1. Sample: peripheral blood, taken on day 0 of AZD1222 vaccination. This TCR derives from an adult in good health. CDR3 coding DNA: TGCGCCAGCAGCCCGACAGGGACCTATGGCTACACCTTC. Translated: CASSPTGTYGYTF.